These T cell receptor beta chains were read from a single sample in a study of blood T cells in healthy people across ages. TCRdb processed the 5' RACE reads anew with MiXCR; each CDR3 protein has one entry. This sample carries more than 1,400,000 distinct CDR3 sequences, about 40% of them seen once, and the ten largest clones take 7% to 9%. Material for sequencing was blood. These receptors were taken from a woman aged 18 to 35 in good health. Each CDR3 is given with its conserved first and last residue.

v_gene	j_gene	CDR3aa
TRBV29-1	TRBJ2-1	CSVGGGRTNEQFF
TRBV28	TRBJ2-7	CASSLSPNTYEQYF
TRBV20-1	TRBJ1-2	CSAPLEGPGYTF
TRBV7-2	TRBJ2-3	CASSLVNSGVGDTQYF
TRBV20-1	TRBJ1-1	CSARDWDRGEWDTEAFF
TRBV7-2	TRBJ1-6	CASSLESSHNSPLHF
TRBV20-1	TRBJ2-1	CSARDPPEQFF
TRBV27	TRBJ2-1	CASSLPSGGPNNEQFF
TRBV20-1	TRBJ2-5	CSTSGSGRGLETQYF
TRBV11-1	TRBJ2-1	CASGTEYNEQFF
TRBV10-3	TRBJ2-7	CAIRISSDGSEQYF
TRBV6-1	TRBJ2-3	CASSDGRQEYTDTQYF
TRBV5-1	TRBJ2-7	CASTGTFSYEQYF
TRBV7-2	TRBJ2-3	CASSPRLAANRGDTQYF
TRBV28	TRBJ1-2	CASSRTTRDVDGYTF
TRBV6-5	TRBJ2-5	CASSYEQGPGPQYF
TRBV27	TRBJ1-6	CATQGSTGDSPLHF
TRBV29-1	TRBJ2-3	CSVVGQTSLGADTQYF
TRBV4-1	TRBJ1-1	CASALQGDTEAFF
TRBV20-1	TRBJ1-1	CSARGGFQRGNTEAFF
TRBV6-1	TRBJ2-7	CAARDRAEGYEQYF
TRBV10-3	TRBJ2-7	CAISGAGELAGATCEQYF
TRBV6-1	TRBJ1-2	CASSESVLDGYTF
TRBV20-1	TRBJ1-4	CSARSPGQGTEKLFF
TRBV15	TRBJ1-2	CATSRDGAGIYGYTF
TRBV30	NA	CAGSRDYEQYF
TRBV5-1	TRBJ2-1	CASSLSWDTPYNEQFF
TRBV10-3	TRBJ1-1	CAISTQGAPEAFF
TRBV21-1	TRBJ2-7	CASSNWGGRCEQYF
TRBV7-7	TRBJ2-3	CASSLEPFRSNTQYF
TRBV25-1	TRBJ2-1	CASSNYPGNEQFF
TRBV12-3/TRBV12-4	TRBJ2-3	CASSKGVVTDTQYF
TRBV19	TRBJ1-1	CASSIRQGRTEAFF
TRBV29-1	TRBJ1-1	CSVEGLTGARNTEAFF
TRBV7-9	TRBJ1-5	CASSLGQGVQPQHF
TRBV12-3/TRBV12-4	TRBJ2-2	CASSYLAGGPPGELFF
TRBV20-1	TRBJ2-1	CSALGLWLAGDNEQFF
TRBV4-1	TRBJ2-7	CASSQAPTLSSYEQYF
TRBV5-1	TRBJ2-1	CASSLWADSYNEQFF
TRBV5-1	TRBJ2-7	CASSVELAGSTYEQYF
TRBV29-1	TRBJ1-4	CSVERSRGQGEKLFF
TRBV6-5	TRBJ2-7	CASRPAGTSSSYEQYF
TRBV5-6	TRBJ1-2	CASSLIESWTGSIDGYTF
TRBV2	TRBJ1-2	CASRGRSNYGYTF
TRBV7-2	TRBJ2-3	CASSSSYLLDTQYF
TRBV6-1	TRBJ2-1	CASSALGGVSYNEQFF